Described below is a single T cell receptor beta chain sequence and its context. This clone was detected once. Its antigen is currently not known. Per-base qualities were not stored, and no clone one base away is much larger. What this sample's time point label stands for: pretherapy, before neoadjuvant immune checkpoint inhibitors. The samples were taken from NEOSTAR, a phase 2 randomized trial in operable NSCLC that tested neoadjuvant nivolumab or nivolumab plus ipilimumab, followed by surgery. The sample comes from a study of neoadjuvant nivolumab and ipilimumab in lung cancer (dated by TCRdb to 2018 to 2020). Some background on the complete study: Nivolumab was administered intravenously at 3 mg/kg on days 1, 15 and 29, and in the combination arm ipilimumab 1 mg/kg was added on day 1 only. The primary trial endpoint was the major pathologic response (MPR) rate in the intention-to-treat population in each study arm. In the trial, approximately 45 patients with operable NSCLC were treated, of whom around 23 were randomized to nivolumab monotherapy and some 20 to nivolumab plus ipilimumab. TCR repertoires were compared between pretherapy (baseline) peripheral blood and tumors resected at surgery after neoadjuvant immune checkpoint blockade. Matched pretherapy and resected tumor pairs were analyzed for seven patients, of whom four received nivolumab and three received nivolumab plus ipilimumab.

The library was built by means of the immunoSEQ multiplex PCR assay. Under the source paper's analysis protocol: Repertoires were summarized by richness and clonality, and significantly expanded and contracted clones were identified between pre- and post-therapy samples. TCRdb mirrors the immuneACCESS table, restricted to in-frame sequences. Some clones are absent from its copies; in checked studies, under half trace to an unresolved V gene, and the reason for the others is unknown. D and trimming come from the DNA, and the V and J calls and clone size come from that table. Counted in this sample were about 38,000 clones; approximately 89% of them appeared once. The top ten constitute about 3.3% of the sample. What the research found in general, with its limitations: Richness in tumors resected after neoadjuvant therapy showed a positive correlation with pretherapy blood TCR richness (Spearman R of about 0.86). From pretherapy to surgery, tumor T-cell richness and clonality went up in three of three dual-therapy tumors, versus only two of four nivolumab-treated tumors. No significant correlation was found between TCR clonality and pathologic tumor regression, and only one major-pathologic-response sample was available for the clonality analysis. A small number of samples underwent TCR sequencing. TCR richness and clonality were greater in resected tumors than in tumor-adjacent uninvolved lung, and increases were seen in more dual-therapy-treated tumors.

This specimen consisted of peripheral blood, obtained before neoadjuvant nivolumab, alone or with ipilimumab. The receptor was derived from an adult with non-small cell lung cancer.

The CDR3 reads CASSLVAFSGANVLTF. The DNA sequence follows: TGTGCCAGCAGCTTGGTCGCCTTCTCTGGGGCCAACGTCCTGACTTTC. The receptor chain draws on TRBV5-6 and TRBJ2-6; the D gene cannot be named for sure. The CDR3, cysteine through phenylalanine, is 16 amino acids long. The only DNA kept is the CDR3, 48 bases in frame from the first base. Based on the germline V gene, the CDR1 and CDR2 sequences are SGHDT and YYEEEE. V and J are truncated by 0 bases and 0 bases respectively, leaving an intervening sequence of 7 bases. The full variable domain, completed from the reference TRBV5-6 and TRBJ2-6 proteins outside the CDR3, reads DAGVTQSPTHLIKTRGQQVTLRCSPKSGHDTVSWYQQALGQGPQFIFQYYEEEERQRGNFPDRFSGHQFPNYSSELNVNALLLGDSALYLCASSLVAFSGANVLTFGAGSRLTVL.